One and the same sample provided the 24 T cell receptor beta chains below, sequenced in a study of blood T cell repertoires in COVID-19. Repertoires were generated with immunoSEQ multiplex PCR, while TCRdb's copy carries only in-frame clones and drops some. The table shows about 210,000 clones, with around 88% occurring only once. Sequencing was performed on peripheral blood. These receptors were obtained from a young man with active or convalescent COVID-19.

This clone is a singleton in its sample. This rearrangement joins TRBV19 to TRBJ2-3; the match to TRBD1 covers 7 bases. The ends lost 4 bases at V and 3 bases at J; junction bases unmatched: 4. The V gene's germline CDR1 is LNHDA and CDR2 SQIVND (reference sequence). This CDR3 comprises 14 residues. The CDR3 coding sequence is TGTGCCAGTAGTACGGGACAGAAGACAGATACGCAGTATTTT. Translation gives CASSTGQKTDTQYF.

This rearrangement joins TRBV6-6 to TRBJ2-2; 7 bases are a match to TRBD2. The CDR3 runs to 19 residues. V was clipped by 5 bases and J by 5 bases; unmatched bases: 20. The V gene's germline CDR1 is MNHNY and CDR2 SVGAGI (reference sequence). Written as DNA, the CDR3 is TGTGCCAGCAGTCGGGCTAGCGGACGCCTAGCGAGGTCTACCGGGGAGCTGTTTTTT. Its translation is CASSRASGRLARSTGELFF.

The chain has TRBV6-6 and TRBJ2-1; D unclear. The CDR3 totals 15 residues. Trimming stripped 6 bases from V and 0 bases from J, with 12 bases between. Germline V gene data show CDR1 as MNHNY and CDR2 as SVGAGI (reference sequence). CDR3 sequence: CASRRTLSSYNEQFF. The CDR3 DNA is TGTGCCAGCAGGAGAACCCTAAGCTCCTACAATGAGCAGTTCTTC.

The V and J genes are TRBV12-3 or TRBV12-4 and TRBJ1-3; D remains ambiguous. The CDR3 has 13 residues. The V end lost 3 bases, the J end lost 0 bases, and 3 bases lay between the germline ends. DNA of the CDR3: TGTGCCAGCAGTTTTAACTCTGGAAACACCATATATTTT. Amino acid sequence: CASSFNSGNTIYF.

This chain's CDR3 is CASSPRTAGVDSPLHF. CDR3 in DNA: TGTGCCAGCAGCCCTCGGACAGCGGGGGTTGATTCACCCCTCCACTTT. The chain is built from TRBV7-6 and TRBJ1-6; tentative D call: TRBD1 (6 bases). The CDR3 consists of 16 residues. The germline V gene has CDR1 SGHVS and CDR2 FNYEAQ. V lost 5 bases to trimming and J lost 8 bases, with 19 bases between them.

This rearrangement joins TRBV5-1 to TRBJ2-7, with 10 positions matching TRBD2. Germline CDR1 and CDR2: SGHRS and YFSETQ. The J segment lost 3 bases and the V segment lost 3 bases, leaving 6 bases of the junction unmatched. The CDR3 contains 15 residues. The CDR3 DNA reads TGCGCCAGCAGCTCTCTAGCGGGAGCGGTCTACGAGCAGTACTTC. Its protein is CASSSLAGAVYEQYF.

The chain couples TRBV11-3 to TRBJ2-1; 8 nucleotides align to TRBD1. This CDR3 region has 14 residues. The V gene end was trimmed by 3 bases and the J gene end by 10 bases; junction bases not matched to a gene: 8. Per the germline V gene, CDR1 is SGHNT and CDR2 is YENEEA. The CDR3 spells CASSFGQGKEEQFF. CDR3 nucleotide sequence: TGTGCCAGCAGCTTCGGACAGGGTAAAGAGGAGCAGTTCTTC.

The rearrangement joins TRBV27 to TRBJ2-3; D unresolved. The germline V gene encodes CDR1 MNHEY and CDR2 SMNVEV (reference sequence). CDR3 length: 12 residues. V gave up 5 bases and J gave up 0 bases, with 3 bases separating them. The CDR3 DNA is TGTGCCAGCAGTCCGAGCACAGATACGCAGTATTTT. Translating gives CASSPSTDTQYF.

The CDR3 reads CAIAGGNFGKETQYF. In DNA form, the CDR3 reads TGTGCCATCGCAGGAGGAAATTTCGGTAAAGAGACCCAGTACTTC. The chain has TRBV10-3 and TRBJ2-5, with D possibly matching TRBD2 (5 bases). The germline V and J ends were trimmed by 8 bases and 3 bases, with 19 bases remaining between them. The CDR3 consists of 15 residues. Germline CDR1 is ENHRY and CDR2 is SYGVKD.

CDR3 DNA sequence: TGTGCCACCAGCAGAGATAGGGCGGGGATTGGCTACACCTTC. This translates into CATSRDRAGIGYTF. The chain is built from TRBV15 and TRBJ1-2, with D unresolved. The germline V gene encodes CDR1 LNHNV and CDR2 YYDKDF (reference sequence). Trimming shortened V by 0 bases and J by 7 bases, and 12 bases separated the two germline ends. The CDR3 totals 14 residues.

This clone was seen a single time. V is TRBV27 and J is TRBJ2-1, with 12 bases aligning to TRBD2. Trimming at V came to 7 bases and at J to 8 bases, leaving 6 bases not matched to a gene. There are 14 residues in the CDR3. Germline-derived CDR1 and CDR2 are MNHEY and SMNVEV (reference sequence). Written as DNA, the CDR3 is TGTGCCAGCACTCTAGCGGGAGGGCCGTATGAGCAGTTCTTC. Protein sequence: CASTLAGGPYEQFF.

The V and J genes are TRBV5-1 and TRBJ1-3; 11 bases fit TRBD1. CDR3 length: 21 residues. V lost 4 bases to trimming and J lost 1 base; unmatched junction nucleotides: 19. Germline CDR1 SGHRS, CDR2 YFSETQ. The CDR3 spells CASSERADRGRFIRSGNTIYF. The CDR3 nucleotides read TGCGCCAGCAGCGAGCGCGCGGACAGGGGGCGGTTTATTCGATCTGGAAACACCATATATTTT.

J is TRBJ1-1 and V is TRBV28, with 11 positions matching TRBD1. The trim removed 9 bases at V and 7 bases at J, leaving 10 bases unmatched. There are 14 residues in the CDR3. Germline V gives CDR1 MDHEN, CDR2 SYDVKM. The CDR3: CASSFWTGGIEAFF. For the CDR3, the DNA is TGTGCCAGTTCCTTCTGGACAGGGGGCATTGAAGCTTTCTTT.

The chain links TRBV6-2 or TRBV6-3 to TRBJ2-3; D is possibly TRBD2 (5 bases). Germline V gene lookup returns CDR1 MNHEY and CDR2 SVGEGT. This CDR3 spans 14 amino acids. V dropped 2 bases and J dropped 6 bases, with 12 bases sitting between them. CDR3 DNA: TGTGCCAGCAGTTACGGGAGCACTAGTGATACGCAGTATTTT. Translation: CASSYGSTSDTQYF.

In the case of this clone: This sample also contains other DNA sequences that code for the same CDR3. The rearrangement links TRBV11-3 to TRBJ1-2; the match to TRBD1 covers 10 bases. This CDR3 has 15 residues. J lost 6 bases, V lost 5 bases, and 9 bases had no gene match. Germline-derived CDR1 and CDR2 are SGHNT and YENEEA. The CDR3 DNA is TGTGCCAGCAGCCCCAATCCCGGGACAGGGGATGGCTACACCTTC. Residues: CASSPNPGTGDGYTF.

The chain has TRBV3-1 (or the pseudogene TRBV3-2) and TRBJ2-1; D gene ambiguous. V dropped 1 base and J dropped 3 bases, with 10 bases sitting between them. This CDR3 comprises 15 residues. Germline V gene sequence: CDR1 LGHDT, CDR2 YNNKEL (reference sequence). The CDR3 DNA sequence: TGTGCCAGCAGCCAAGCCAGGTCGCTCTACAATGAGCAGTTCTTC. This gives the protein CASSQARSLYNEQFF.

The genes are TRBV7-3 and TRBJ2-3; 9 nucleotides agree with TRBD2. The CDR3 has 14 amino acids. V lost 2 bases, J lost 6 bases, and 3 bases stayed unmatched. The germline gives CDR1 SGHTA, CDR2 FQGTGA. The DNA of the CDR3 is TGTGCCAGCAGCTTAGGACTAGCGATGGATACGCAGTATTTT. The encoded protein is CASSLGLAMDTQYF.

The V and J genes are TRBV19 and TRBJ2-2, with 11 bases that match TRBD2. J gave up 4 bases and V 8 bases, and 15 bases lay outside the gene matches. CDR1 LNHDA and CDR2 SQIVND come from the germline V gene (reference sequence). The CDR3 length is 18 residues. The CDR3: CASQITSTSGSFTGELFF. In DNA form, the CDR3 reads TGTGCCAGTCAGATAACTTCAACTAGCGGGAGTTTCACCGGGGAGCTGTTTTTT.

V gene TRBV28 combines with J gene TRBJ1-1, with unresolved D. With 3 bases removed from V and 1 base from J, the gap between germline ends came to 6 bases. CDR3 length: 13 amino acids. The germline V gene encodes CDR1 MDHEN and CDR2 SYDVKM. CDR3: CASSFIQNTEAFF. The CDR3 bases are TGTGCCAGCAGTTTCATCCAGAACACTGAAGCTTTCTTT. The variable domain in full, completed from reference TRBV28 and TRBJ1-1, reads DVKVTQSSRYLVKRTGEKVFLECVQDMDHENMFWYRQDPGLGLRLIYFSYDVKMKEKGDIPEGYSVSREKKERFSLILESASTNQTSMYLCASSFIQNTEAFFGQGTRLTVV.

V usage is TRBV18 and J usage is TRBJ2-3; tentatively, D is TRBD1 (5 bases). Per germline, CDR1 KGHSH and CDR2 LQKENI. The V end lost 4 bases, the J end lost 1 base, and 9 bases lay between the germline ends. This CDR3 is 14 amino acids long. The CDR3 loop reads CASSRTGGTDTQYF. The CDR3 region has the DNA TGTGCCAGCTCACGAACAGGAGGCACAGATACGCAGTATTTT.

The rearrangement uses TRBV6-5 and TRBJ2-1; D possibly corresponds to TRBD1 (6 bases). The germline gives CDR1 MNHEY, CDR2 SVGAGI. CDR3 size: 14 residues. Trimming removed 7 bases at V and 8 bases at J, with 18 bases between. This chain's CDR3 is CASNLGGSVDEQFF. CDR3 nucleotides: TGTGCCAGCAATTTAGGGGGTTCCGTGGATGAGCAGTTCTTC.

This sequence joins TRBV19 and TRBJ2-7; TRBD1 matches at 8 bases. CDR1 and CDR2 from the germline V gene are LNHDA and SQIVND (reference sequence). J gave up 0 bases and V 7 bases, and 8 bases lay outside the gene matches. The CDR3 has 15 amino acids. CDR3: CASTSGTGFSYEQYF. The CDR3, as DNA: TGTGCCAGTACCTCCGGGACAGGATTCTCCTACGAGCAGTACTTC.

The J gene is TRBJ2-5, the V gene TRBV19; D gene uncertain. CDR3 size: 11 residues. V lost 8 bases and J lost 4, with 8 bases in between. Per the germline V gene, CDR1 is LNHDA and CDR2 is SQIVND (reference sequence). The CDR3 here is CASRFGETQYF. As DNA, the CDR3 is TGTGCCAGTCGGTTTGGAGAGACCCAGTACTTC.

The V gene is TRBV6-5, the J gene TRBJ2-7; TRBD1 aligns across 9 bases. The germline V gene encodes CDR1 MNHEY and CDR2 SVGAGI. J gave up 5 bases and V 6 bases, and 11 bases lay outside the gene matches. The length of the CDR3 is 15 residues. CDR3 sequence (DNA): TGTGCCAGCAGCAAGACCACAGGGGGCCGGAACGAGCAGTACTTC. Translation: CASSKTTGGRNEQYF.